This passage covers 13 T cell receptor beta chains from one sample sequenced in a study of T cells after yellow fever vaccination. A single record per CDR3 protein comes from TCRdb applying MiXCR to the 5' RACE reads. The sample includes 300,000 or so distinct CDR3 sequences, around 10% of them seen just once. The sample was CD4+ T cells sorted from PBMCs, taken 5 days after the yellow fever booster vaccination. These receptor sequences come from a man aged 18 to 30 who received the YFV17D yellow fever vaccine.

This clonotype was found many times. The rearrangement links TRBV7-2 to TRBJ2-5, with 7 bases fitting TRBD1. V was pared by 6 bases and J by 4 bases, with 5 bases of the junction left unmatched. Germline V gives CDR1 SGHTA, CDR2 FQGNSA. CDR3 length equals 13 residues. CDR3 coding DNA: TGTGCCAGCAGGAAAGGACAGGCAGAGACCCAGTACTTC. Translation: CASRKGQAETQYF.

The CDR3 sequence: CASSLERRDTQYF. CDR3 nucleotides: TGTGCCAGCAGTTTAGAGAGGAGAGATACGCAGTATTTT. The chain employs TRBV12-3 or TRBV12-4 and TRBJ2-3; D remains unclear. This CDR3 spans 13 amino acids. Deletions cut 1 base from V and 5 bases from J, with 7 bases between.

This clonotype was detected a few times. The chain links TRBV2 to TRBJ1-2; maybe TRBD1 (5 bases). The CDR3 has 13 amino acids. Germline loops: CDR1 SNHLY, CDR2 FYNNEI. V lost 5 bases and J lost 4, with 11 bases in between. This CDR3 reads CASSRDSLYGYTF. CDR3 in DNA: TGTGCCAGCAGTAGAGACAGCCTCTATGGCTACACCTTC.

The table lists this clonotype with a few counts. This chain links TRBV20-1 with TRBJ2-5; D unresolved. The V end lost 2 bases, the J end lost 4 bases, and 5 bases lay between the germline ends. Germline V lookup: CDR1 DFQATT, CDR2 SNEGSKA (reference sequence). This CDR3 has 11 residues. This CDR3 reads CSARHLETQYF. Written as DNA, the CDR3 is TGCAGTGCTAGACATCTAGAGACCCAGTACTTC.

The chain links TRBV5-1 to TRBJ2-7; 11 bases line up with TRBD2. V was clipped by 3 bases and J by 0 bases; unmatched bases: 2. The germline V gene encodes CDR1 SGHRS and CDR2 YFSETQ. The CDR3 extends over 15 amino acids. The CDR3: CASSYGTSGSYEQYF. Written as DNA, the CDR3 is TGCGCCAGCAGCTACGGGACTAGCGGCTCCTACGAGCAGTACTTC.

Only a few counts were recorded for this clonotype. Here the CDR3 reads CASSLISTYNEQFF. The CDR3 DNA follows: TGTGCCAGCAGCTTAATCTCGACCTACAATGAGCAGTTCTTC. The V and J genes are TRBV7-2 and TRBJ2-1, with D uncertain. CDR3 size: 14 residues. V dropped 2 bases and J dropped 2 bases, with 7 bases sitting between them. Germline V gene data show CDR1 as SGHTA and CDR2 as FQGNSA.

This clonotype occurred a few times. The chain couples TRBV7-6 to TRBJ2-2; tentatively, D is TRBD1 (6 bases). Germline V lookup: CDR1 SGHVS, CDR2 FNYEAQ. The CDR3 covers 14 residues. V was cut by 3 bases and J by 4 bases, with 9 bases left in between. CDR3 nucleotide sequence: TGTGCCAGCAGCTTGGGACAACGCACCGGGGAGCTGTTTTTT. Residues: CASSLGQRTGELFF.

This clonotype has a count of ten or more. V and J are TRBV30 and TRBJ2-3; TRBD1 is a possible D gene (6 bases). This CDR3 region has 13 residues. The V and J ends lost 4 bases and 2 bases respectively, with 10 bases between them. CDR1 and CDR2 (germline): GTSNPN, SVGIG (reference sequence). CDR3 region: CAWNRDFTDTQYF. As DNA, the CDR3 is TGTGCCTGGAACAGGGATTTCACAGATACGCAGTATTTT.

The chain combines TRBV20-1 with TRBJ2-7; TRBD2 matches 8 bases. This CDR3 region has 13 residues. J gave up 0 bases and V 6 bases, and 4 bases lay outside the gene matches. The germline CDR1 and CDR2 sequences are DFQATT and SNEGSKA (reference sequence). The CDR3 nucleotides are TGCAGTGCAATAGCGGGGTTCTCCTACGAGCAGTACTTC. Translation: CSAIAGFSYEQYF.

At least ten counts were recorded for this clonotype. This rearrangement joins TRBV6-5 to TRBJ2-1, with 14 bases fitting TRBD2. V shed 6 bases and J 9 bases; nucleotides not matched to a gene: 7. This CDR3 is built from 15 residues. CDR1 and CDR2 from the germline V gene are MNHEY and SVGAGI. CDR3 protein: CASRPTSGGAVEQFF. As DNA, the CDR3 is TGTGCCAGCAGGCCGACTAGCGGGGGGGCCGTTGAGCAGTTCTTC.

The V and J genes are TRBV28 and TRBJ1-2, with 11 bases matching TRBD1. Germline CDR1 is MDHEN and CDR2 is SYDVKM. There are 16 residues in the CDR3. V dropped 7 bases and J dropped 5; count of bases not matched to a gene: 12. In DNA, the CDR3 is TGTGCCAGCAACCCCCCCTCCGGGACAGGGGGTTATGGCTACACCTTC. Translated, it gives CASNPPSGTGGYGYTF.

This clonotype was detected a few times. This chain connects TRBV5-1 to TRBJ1-1, with D possibly TRBD1 on 5 matching bases. V dropped 4 bases and J dropped 1 base, with 14 bases sitting between them. The CDR3 contains 15 residues. CDR1 SGHRS and CDR2 YFSETQ come from the germline V gene. In DNA form, the CDR3 reads TGCGCCAGCAGCGTAGGGGACCGAGGGAACACTGAAGCTTTCTTT. Amino acid sequence: CASSVGDRGNTEAFF.

The rearrangement joins TRBV25-1 to TRBJ1-1; possible D gene TRBD1, 5 bases. Trimming pared 4 bases from V and 5 bases from J, leaving 14 bases between. The CDR3 spans 14 residues. CDR1 MGHDK and CDR2 SYGVNS come from the germline V gene. This CDR3 is CASSATPGETEAFF. In nucleotides, the CDR3 is TGTGCCAGCAGTGCTACCCCGGGGGAAACTGAAGCTTTCTTT.